Detailed here is one TCR beta chain. The data were obtained in a study of blood T cell repertoires in COVID-19. About the research overall: Italy, Spain and the United States were the sources of the convalescent and acute COVID-19 samples.

The assay was immunoSEQ multiplex PCR, and TCRdb's table has in-frame clones only and misses some. The sample holds roughly 260,000 clones, about 88% seen once. Germline lookup yields CDR1 SGHAT and CDR2 FQNNGV. V was clipped by 2 bases and J by 0 bases, with 11 bases between them. The CDR3 spans 15 residues. The sample taken for sequencing was peripheral blood. The V gene is TRBV11-2, the J gene TRBJ2-7; possibly TRBD2 for D (5 bases). The source is a woman in her twenties or thirties with COVID-19, enrolled during active disease. CDR3 nucleotide sequence: TGTGCCAGCAGCTTATTTGCGGGCAGCTCCTACGAGCAGTACTTC. This encodes CASSLFAGSSYEQYF. Variable domain in full (rest from reference TRBV11-2 and TRBJ2-7): EAGVAQSPRYKIIEKRQSVAFWCNPISGHATLYWYQQILGQGPKLLIQFQNNGVVDDSQLPKDRFSAERLKGVDSTLKIQPAKLEDSAVYLCASSLFAGSSYEQYFGPGTRLTVT.